Shown below are 13 T cell receptor beta chains from a single sample sequenced in a study of siplizumab effects on memory and regulatory T cells. The repertoire was sequenced with immunoSEQ multiplex PCR; TCRdb's copy has only in-frame clones and lacks some. The sample yields approximately 110,000 clones, roughly 94% seen once. Sample: Tregs sorted from blood. Source of these receptors: a human donor in good health.

V and J are TRBV18 and TRBJ1-2; 8 bases align to TRBD1. The CDR3 spans 15 residues. J gave up 5 bases and V 3 bases, and 8 bases lay outside the gene matches. The germline V gene has CDR1 KGHSH and CDR2 LQKENI. CDR3 DNA: TGTGCCAGCTCACCGCAGGGGACAGGCGATTATGGCTACACCTTC. It encodes CASSPQGTGDYGYTF.

This rearrangement joins TRBV18 to TRBJ2-7; no firm D call. The V end was cut by 5 bases, the J end by 0 bases, with 8 bases between. This CDR3 contains 13 residues. Per the germline V gene, CDR1 is KGHSH and CDR2 is LQKENI. As DNA, the CDR3 is TGTGCCAGCTCAGGAAGCTACTCCTACGAGCAGTACTTC. This encodes CASSGSYSYEQYF.

This rearrangement joins TRBV6-5 to TRBJ2-1; weak D call: TRBD1 (5 bases). The germline CDR1 and CDR2 sequences are MNHEY and SVGAGI. The CDR3 has 13 residues. The V and J ends lost 2 bases and 11 bases respectively, with 13 bases between them. CDR3: CASSYQARGKQFF. CDR3 nucleotides: TGTGCCAGCAGTTACCAAGCAAGGGGTAAGCAGTTCTTC.

This clone was recorded once. J is TRBJ1-4 and V is TRBV19; 7 nucleotides agree with TRBD1. From germline, CDR1 is LNHDA and CDR2 SQIVND (reference sequence). CDR3 length equals 15 residues. V was pared by 5 bases and J by 3 bases, with 6 bases of the junction left unmatched. The CDR3 reads CASSADRISNEKLFF. The CDR3 nucleotides are TGTGCCAGTAGTGCGGACAGGATATCTAATGAAAAACTGTTTTTT.

This rearrangement joins TRBV7-9 to TRBJ1-3, with 7 bases identical to TRBD1. Germline CDR1 and CDR2: SEHNR and FQNEAQ (reference sequence). With V trimmed by 8 bases and J by 2 bases, 6 bases remained unmatched. This CDR3 is built from 14 residues. CDR3 region: CASLRQGAGNTIYF. CDR3 sequence (DNA): TGTGCCAGCCTAAGACAGGGCGCTGGAAACACCATATATTTT.

The chain is built from TRBV5-4 and TRBJ1-1; a weak D match, TRBD1 (5 bases). Per the germline V gene, CDR1 is SGHNT and CDR2 is YYREEE (reference sequence). V lost 4 bases and J lost 4, with 14 bases in between. The CDR3 is made up of 14 amino acids. This chain's CDR3 is CASSATELGTEAFF. The CDR3 DNA sequence: TGTGCCAGCAGCGCGACAGAGTTGGGCACTGAAGCTTTCTTT.

This clone was recorded once. The chain uses TRBV19 and TRBJ2-3, with TRBD2 matching over 14 bases. Germline CDR1 is LNHDA and CDR2 is SQIVND (reference sequence). This CDR3 has 16 residues. J was trimmed by 7 bases and V by 4 bases; bases with no gene match: 7. The CDR3 DNA follows: TGTGCCAGTAGTACAGGGACTAGCGGGGGTATAAATACGCAGTATTTT. Translated, it gives CASSTGTSGGINTQYF.

This clone was seen a single time. The V and J genes are TRBV7-9 and TRBJ1-6, with TRBD1 matching 9 bases. The CDR3 spans 14 residues. Germline V lookup: CDR1 SEHNR, CDR2 FQNEAQ (reference sequence). V trimming: 4 bases; J trimming: 11 bases; junction bases outside the gene matches: 6. CDR3 region: CASSSTGQGPPLHF. The DNA for the CDR3 is TGTGCCAGCAGCTCTACGGGACAGGGACCACCCCTCCACTTT.

The CDR3 here is CASSDRDRALNQPQHF. The CDR3 DNA follows: TGTGCCAGCAGCGACCGGGACAGAGCGTTGAATCAGCCCCAGCATTTT. The chain joins TRBV2 to TRBJ1-5; 7 bases line up with TRBD1. The V and J ends lost 6 bases and 4 bases, in that order; junction bases with no gene match: 12. Germline CDR1 and CDR2: SNHLY and FYNNEI. The CDR3 sequence is 16 residues long.

The V call is TRBV7-9, the J call TRBJ1-3; no clear D. Germline V CDR1 and CDR2: SEHNR, FQNEAQ (reference sequence). The V gene lost 4 bases and the J gene lost 0 bases, with 7 bases spanning the gap. This CDR3 spans 14 amino acids. The CDR3 region has the DNA TGTGCCAGCAGCTATAGCGCCTCTGGAAACACCATATATTTT. The encoded protein is CASSYSASGNTIYF.

This clone was seen a few times. This chain links TRBV6-6 with TRBJ2-7; D not resolved. This CDR3 has 13 amino acids. V was pared by 8 bases and J by 2 bases, with 13 bases between. Germline V gene sequence: CDR1 MNHNY, CDR2 SVGAGI (reference sequence). Written as DNA, the CDR3 is TGTGCCAGCCTATCTTTGGTGGCCTACGAGCAGTACTTC. This sequence encodes CASLSLVAYEQYF.

This chain connects TRBV11-3 to TRBJ2-3; 12 bases are shared with TRBD2. V shed 8 bases, J shed 6 bases, and the junction held 3 bases outside the gene matches. The CDR3 sequence is 13 residues long. Per the germline V gene, CDR1 is SGHNT and CDR2 is YENEEA. CDR3 in amino acids: CASGLAGFDTQYF. CDR3 DNA: TGTGCCAGCGGACTAGCGGGGTTCGATACGCAGTATTTT.

This clone was observed once. The DNA for the CDR3 is TGCGCCAGCAGCCAAGATCAGGCTAGTAGAGAGACCTACGAGCAGTACTTC. Protein product: CASSQDQASRETYEQYF. The chain recombines TRBV4-1 with TRBJ2-7; D gene unclear. This CDR3 contains 17 residues. Germline V gene sequence: CDR1 MGHRA, CDR2 YSYEKL. The V and J ends lost 0 bases and 2 bases respectively, with 17 bases between them.